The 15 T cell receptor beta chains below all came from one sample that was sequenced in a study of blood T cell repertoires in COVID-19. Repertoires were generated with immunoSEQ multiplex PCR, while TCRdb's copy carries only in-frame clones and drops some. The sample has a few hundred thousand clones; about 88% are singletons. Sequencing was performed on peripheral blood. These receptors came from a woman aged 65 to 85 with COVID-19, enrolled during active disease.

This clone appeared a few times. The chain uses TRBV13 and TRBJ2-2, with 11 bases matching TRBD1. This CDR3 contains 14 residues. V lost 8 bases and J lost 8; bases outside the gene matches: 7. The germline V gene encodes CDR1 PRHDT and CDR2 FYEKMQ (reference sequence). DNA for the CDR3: TGTGCCAGCGCTCCGGGACAGGGGGTTGGGGAGCTGTTTTTT. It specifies CASAPGQGVGELFF. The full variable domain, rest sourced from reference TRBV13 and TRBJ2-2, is AAGVIQSPRHLIKEKRETATLKCYPIPRHDTVYWYQQGPGQDPQFLISFYEKMQSDKGSIPDRFSAQQFSDYHSELNMSSLELGDSALYFCASAPGQGVGELFFGEGSRLTVL.

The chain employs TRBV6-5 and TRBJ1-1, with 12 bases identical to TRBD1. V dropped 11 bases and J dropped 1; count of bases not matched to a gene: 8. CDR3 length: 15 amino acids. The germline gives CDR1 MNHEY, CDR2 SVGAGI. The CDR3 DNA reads TGTGCCTGCGGGACAGGGGGCAGGGAGAACACTGAAGCTTTCTTT. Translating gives CACGTGGRENTEAFF.

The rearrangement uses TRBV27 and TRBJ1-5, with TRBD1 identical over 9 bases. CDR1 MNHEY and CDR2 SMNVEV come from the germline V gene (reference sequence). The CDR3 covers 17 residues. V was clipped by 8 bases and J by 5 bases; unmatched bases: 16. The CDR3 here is CASAGTGTLKVDQPQHF. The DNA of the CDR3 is TGTGCCAGCGCCGGGACAGGGACGTTAAAAGTCGATCAGCCCCAGCATTTT.

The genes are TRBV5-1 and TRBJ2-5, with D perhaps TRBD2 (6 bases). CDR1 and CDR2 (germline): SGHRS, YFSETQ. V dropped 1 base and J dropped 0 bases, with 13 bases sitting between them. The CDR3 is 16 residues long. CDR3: CASSLTQEGYQETQYF. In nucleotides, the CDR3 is TGCGCCAGCAGCTTGACCCAGGAGGGGTACCAAGAGACCCAGTACTTC.

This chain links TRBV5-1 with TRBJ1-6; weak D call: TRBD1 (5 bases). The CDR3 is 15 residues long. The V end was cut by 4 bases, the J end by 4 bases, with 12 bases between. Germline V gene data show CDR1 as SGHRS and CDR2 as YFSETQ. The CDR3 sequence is CASSLTTGYNSPLHF. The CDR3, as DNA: TGCGCCAGCAGCCTCACTACAGGTTATAATTCACCCCTCCACTTT.

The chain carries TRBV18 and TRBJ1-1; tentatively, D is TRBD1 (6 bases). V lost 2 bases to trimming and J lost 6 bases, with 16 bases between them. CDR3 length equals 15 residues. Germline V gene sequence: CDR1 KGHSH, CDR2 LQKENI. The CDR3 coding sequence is TGTGCCAGCTCACCAGGGACAACCCCCGGAGCTGAAGCTTTCTTT. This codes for CASSPGTTPGAEAFF. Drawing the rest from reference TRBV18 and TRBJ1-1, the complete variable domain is NAGVMQNPRHLVRRRGQEARLRCSPMKGHSHVYWYRQLPEEGLKFMVYLQKENIIDESGMPKERFSAEFPKEGPSILRIQQVVRGDSAAYFCASSPGTTPGAEAFFGQGTRLTVV.

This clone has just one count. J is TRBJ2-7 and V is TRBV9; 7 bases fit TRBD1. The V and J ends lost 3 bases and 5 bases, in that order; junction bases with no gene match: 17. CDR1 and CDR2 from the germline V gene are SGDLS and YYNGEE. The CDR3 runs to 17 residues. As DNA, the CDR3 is TGTGCCAGCAGCGCAAGACAGGGTAGGTTTGGCCTTGACGAGCAGTACTTC. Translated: CASSARQGRFGLDEQYF.

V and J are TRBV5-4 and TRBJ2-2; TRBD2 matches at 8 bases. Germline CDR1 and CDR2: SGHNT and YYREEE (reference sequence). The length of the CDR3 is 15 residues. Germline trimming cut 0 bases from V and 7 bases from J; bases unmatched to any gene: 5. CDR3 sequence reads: CASSLDPLAGGELFF. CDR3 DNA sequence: TGTGCCAGCAGCTTGGACCCCCTAGCGGGCGGGGAGCTGTTTTTT.

The CDR3 DNA sequence: TGTGCCTGGAATACACAGGGGACAGGGTCACCCCTCCACTTT. Its protein product is CAWNTQGTGSPLHF. The J gene is TRBJ1-6, the V gene TRBV30; 9 bases agree with TRBD1. CDR3 length: 14 amino acids. Losses at the gene ends were 4 bases for V and 10 bases for J; bases not matched to a gene: 8. Germline loops: CDR1 GTSNPN, CDR2 SVGIG (reference sequence).

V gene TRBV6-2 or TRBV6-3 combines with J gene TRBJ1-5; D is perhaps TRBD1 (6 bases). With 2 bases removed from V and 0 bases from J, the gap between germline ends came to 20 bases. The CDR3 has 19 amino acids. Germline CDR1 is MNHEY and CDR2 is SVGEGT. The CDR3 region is CASSYPRDTSVYSNQPQHF. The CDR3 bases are TGTGCCAGCAGTTACCCCCGGGACACCAGCGTATATAGCAATCAGCCCCAGCATTTT.

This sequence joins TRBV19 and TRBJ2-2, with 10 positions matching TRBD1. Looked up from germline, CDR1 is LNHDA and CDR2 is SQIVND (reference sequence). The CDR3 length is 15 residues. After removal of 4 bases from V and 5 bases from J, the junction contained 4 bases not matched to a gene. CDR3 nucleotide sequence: TGTGCCAGTAGTACCTGGACAGGGGGGACCGGGGAGCTGTTTTTT. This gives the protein CASSTWTGGTGELFF. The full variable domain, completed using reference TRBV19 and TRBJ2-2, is DGGITQSPKYLFRKEGQNVTLSCEQNLNHDAMYWYRQDPGQGLRLIYYSQIVNDFQKGDIAEGYSVSREKKESFPLTVTSAQKNPTAFYLCASSTWTGGTGELFFGEGSRLTVL.

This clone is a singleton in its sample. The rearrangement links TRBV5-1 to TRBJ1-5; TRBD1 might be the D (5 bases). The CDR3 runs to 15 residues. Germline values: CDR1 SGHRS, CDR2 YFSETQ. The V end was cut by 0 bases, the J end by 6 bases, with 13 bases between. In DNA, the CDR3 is TGCGCCAGCAGCTTGGCCGGCAGGGAGGCTCAGCCCCAGCATTTT. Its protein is CASSLAGREAQPQHF.

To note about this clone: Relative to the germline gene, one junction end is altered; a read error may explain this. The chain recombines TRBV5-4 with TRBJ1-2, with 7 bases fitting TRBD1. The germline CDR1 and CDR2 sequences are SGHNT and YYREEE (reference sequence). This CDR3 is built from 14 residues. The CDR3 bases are TGTGCCAGCAGCACCGGGACAGCTAACGATGGCTACACCTTC. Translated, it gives CASSTGTANDGYTF.

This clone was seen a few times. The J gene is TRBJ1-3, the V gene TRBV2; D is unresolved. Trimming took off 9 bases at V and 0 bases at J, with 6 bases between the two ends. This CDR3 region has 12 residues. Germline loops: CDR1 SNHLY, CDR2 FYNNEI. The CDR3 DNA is TGTGCCAGTGAGAGCTCTGGAAACACCATATATTTT. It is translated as CASESSGNTIYF.

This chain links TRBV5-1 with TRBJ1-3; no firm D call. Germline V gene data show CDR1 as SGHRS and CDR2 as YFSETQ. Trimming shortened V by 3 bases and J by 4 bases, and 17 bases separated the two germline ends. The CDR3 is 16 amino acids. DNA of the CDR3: TGCGCCAGCAGCTCGGGCGGAGCGTCGGGAGGAAACACCATATATTTT. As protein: CASSSGGASGGNTIYF. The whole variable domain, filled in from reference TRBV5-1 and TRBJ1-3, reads KAGVTQTPRYLIKTRGQQVTLSCSPISGHRSVSWYQQTPGQGLQFLFEYFSETQRNKGNFPGRFSGRQFSNSRSEMNVSTLELGDSALYLCASSSGGASGGNTIYFGEGSWLTVV.